The T cell receptor beta chain under discussion was sequenced for a study of persistence of HIV-infected CD4 T cells (dated by TCRdb to 2018 to 2020). Concerning the study at large: CMV- and HIV-1 Gag-responding CD4+ T cells were isolated from ART-treated individuals so that antigen-driven clonal expansion of HIV-1-infected cells could be examined. In the cross-participant TCR cluster analysis, roughly 8 participants were included for CMV and over five participants were included for Gag. Peripheral blood samples of up to about 200 mL were obtained at multiple time points, with the exception of two participants, for whom leukapheresis was performed at a single time point. Participants had been on suppressive ART for a median of around eight years. Proviral sequencing was used to assess clonality among infected cells, whereas TCRbeta sequencing gauged the clonality of all cells within each sorted population.

Relative to germline, V is 0 bases shorter and J is 3 bases shorter, with 17 bases between their ends. Taken from the germline V gene (reference sequence), the CDR1 and CDR2 loops are SGHNT and YYREEE. The CDR3 runs 17 residues from the cysteine to the phenylalanine. Kept here is only the CDR3 DNA, which spans 51 bases and is read in frame from base 1. The research as a whole found: Only a small number of individuals took part in the study, and only a limited range of antigens was tested. TCRbeta richness in CMV- and Gag-responding cells was significantly lower than in anti-CD3/anti-CD28-responding cells; CMV-responding cells had higher oligoclonality than CD3/CD28-stimulated and Gag-responding cells. Because the TCR analyses were done in bulk, restricting them to just the rare CMV-responding cells that actually carried HIV-1 proviruses was not possible. Antigen-responding cells were enriched for expanded CDR3beta sequences that were degenerate, which suggests that CD4+ responses to CMV and Gag underwent convergent selection. A correlation was observed between TCR oligoclonality and proviral oligoclonality within the same sorted populations.

TCRbeta repertoires were sequenced from genomic DNA with the immunoSEQ hsTCRB assay version 4 in survey mode. Genomic DNA was diluted to 8.5 to 10 ng/uL, and up to roughly 1 ug per sample was used for TCRbeta sequencing. As for the authors' bioinformatics: Analysis of the TCRbeta data was done in ImmunoSeq Analyzer 3.0, and diversity was computed on productive nucleotide rearrangements. Using the Immunarch R package, lower-bound TCR diversity was estimated with the improved Chao index and clonality was estimated with the Gini coefficient. Different nucleotide rearrangements encoding the same CDR3beta amino acid sequence were treated as distinct clonotypes. Differential abundance analysis found TCRbeta sequences that were significantly enriched in antigen-responding cells compared with anti-CD3/anti-CD28-activated cells. Using predicted peptide-MHC specificity as the basis, GLIPH2 grouped TCRs into clusters, both for each participant individually and for the merged data sets that combined participants. TCRdb took this table from immuneACCESS and kept in-frame rearrangements with V and J called. Such tables lack part of the clones; where checked against another copy, unresolved V genes explain under half of the gap, and the rest is unexplained. That table supplies the V and J calls and clone size; D and trimming were determined from the DNA. Within this sample are roughly 41,000 clones, with 80% of them counted one time only. The biggest ten clones account for roughly 1.7% of the sample.

As regards this clone: The antigen it recognizes is unknown. No much larger clone is present one base from it, and per-base qualities are unavailable.

The treatment or condition label of this sample denotes: suppressive antiretroviral therapy. Lysates of CMV-infected fibroblasts were used at around 10 ug/mL for cell stimulation. Nonresponding CD40L-negative CD69-negative CD45RO-high memory CD4+ T cells were sorted as memory populations depleted of antigen-responding cells. HIV-1-infected adults in whom suppressive ART had been started during chronic infection were enrolled as participants. Participants had undetectable plasma HIV-1 RNA below 50 copies/mL for at least 4 years. To be included, a participant needed positive CMV serology and a CD4+ T cell count above 400 cells/uL. Before stimulation, PBMCs were isolated using density centrifugation and then depleted of CD8+ T cells. For more than 15 hours, the CD8-depleted PBMCs were stimulated with anti-CD28/CD49d costimulation, a CD40-blocking antibody, and enfuvirtide to prevent new infections. Cell sorting was performed on a Beckman Coulter MoFlo Legacy or XDP sorter, and dead cells were excluded with propidium iodide. The QIAamp DNA Mini Kit was used for genomic DNA extraction from samples above one million cells, and the Quick-DNA Microprep Kit was used otherwise.

The sequencing used CD4+ T cells sorted from PBMCs after roughly 18-hour stimulation, collected from a patient who received antiretroviral therapy. The cell subset or site label of this sample denotes: CD40L-CD69- CD45RO-high memory CD4 T cells not responding to CMV lysate. The clonotype was recovered from an adult man with HIV who was CMV-seropositive. The chain is encoded by TRBV5-4 joined to TRBJ2-3, and perhaps TRBD1 as D gene, on 6 matching bases. The CDR3 protein: CASSLGGQGPRTDTQYF. In nucleotide form, the sequence is TGTGCCAGCAGCTTGGGGGGGCAGGGCCCTAGGACAGATACGCAGTATTTT.